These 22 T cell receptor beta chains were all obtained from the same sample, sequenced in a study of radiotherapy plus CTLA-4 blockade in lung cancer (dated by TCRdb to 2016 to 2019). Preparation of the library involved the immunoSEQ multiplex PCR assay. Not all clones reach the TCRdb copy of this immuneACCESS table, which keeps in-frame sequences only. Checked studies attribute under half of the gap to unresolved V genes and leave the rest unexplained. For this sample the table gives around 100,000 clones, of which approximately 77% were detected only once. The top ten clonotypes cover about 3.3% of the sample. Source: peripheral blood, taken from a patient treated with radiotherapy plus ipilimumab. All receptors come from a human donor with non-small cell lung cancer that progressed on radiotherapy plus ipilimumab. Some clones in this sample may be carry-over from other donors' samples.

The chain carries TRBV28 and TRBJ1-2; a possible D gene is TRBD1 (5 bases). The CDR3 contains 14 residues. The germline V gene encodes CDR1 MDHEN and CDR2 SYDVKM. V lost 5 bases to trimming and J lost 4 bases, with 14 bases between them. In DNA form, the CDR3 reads TGTGCCAGCAGTGCCGCACAGGTTTTCTATGGCTACACCTTC. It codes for CASSAAQVFYGYTF.

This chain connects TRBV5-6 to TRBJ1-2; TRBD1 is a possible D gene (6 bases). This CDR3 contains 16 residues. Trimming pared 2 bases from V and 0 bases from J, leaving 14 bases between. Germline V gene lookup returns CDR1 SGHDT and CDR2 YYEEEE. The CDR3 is CASSFLNREANYGYTF. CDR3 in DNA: TGTGCCAGCAGCTTTTTGAACAGGGAAGCTAACTATGGCTACACCTTC.

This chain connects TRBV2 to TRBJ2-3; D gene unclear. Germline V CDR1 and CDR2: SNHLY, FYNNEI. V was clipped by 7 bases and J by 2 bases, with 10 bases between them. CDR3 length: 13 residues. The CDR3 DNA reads TGTGCCAGCATTGGACGGGCCACAGATACGCAGTATTTT. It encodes CASIGRATDTQYF. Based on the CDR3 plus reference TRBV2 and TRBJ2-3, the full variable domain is EPEVTQTPSHQVTQMGQEVILRCVPISNHLYFYWYRQILGQKVEFLVSFYNNEISEKSEIFDDQFSVERPDGSNFTLKIRSTKLEDSAMYFCASIGRATDTQYFGPGTRLTVL.

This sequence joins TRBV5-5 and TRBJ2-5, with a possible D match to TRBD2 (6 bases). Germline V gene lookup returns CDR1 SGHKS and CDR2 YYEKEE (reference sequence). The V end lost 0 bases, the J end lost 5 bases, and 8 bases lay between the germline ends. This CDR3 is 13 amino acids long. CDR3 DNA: TGTGCCAGCAGCTTGGGCGGGGAGGAGACCCAGTACTTC. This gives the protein CASSLGGEETQYF.

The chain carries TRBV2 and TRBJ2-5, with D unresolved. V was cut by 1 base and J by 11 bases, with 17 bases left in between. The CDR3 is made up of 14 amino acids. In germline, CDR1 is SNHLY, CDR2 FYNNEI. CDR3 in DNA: TGTGCCAGCAGTGAAGTATACGGTGGGTCCGATCAGTACTTC. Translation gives CASSEVYGGSDQYF.

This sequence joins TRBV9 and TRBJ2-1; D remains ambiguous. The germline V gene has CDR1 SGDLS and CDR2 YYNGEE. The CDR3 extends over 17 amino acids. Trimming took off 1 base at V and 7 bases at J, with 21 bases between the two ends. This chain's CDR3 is CASSVTLRGRVENEQFF. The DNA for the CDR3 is TGTGCCAGCAGCGTAACATTGAGAGGTCGGGTGGAGAATGAGCAGTTCTTC.

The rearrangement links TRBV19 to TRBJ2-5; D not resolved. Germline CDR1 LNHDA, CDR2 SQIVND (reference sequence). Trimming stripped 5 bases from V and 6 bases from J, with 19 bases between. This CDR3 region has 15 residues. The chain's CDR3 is CASSPWGTRSQTQYF. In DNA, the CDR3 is TGTGCCAGTAGTCCGTGGGGAACCCGGTCGCAGACCCAGTACTTC.

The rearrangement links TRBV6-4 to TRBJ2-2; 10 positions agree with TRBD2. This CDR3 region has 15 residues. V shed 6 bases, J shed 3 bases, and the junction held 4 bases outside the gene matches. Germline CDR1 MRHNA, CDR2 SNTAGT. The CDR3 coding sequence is TGTGCCAGCAGCTCACTAGCGGGGTACACCGGGGAGCTGTTTTTT. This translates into CASSSLAGYTGELFF.

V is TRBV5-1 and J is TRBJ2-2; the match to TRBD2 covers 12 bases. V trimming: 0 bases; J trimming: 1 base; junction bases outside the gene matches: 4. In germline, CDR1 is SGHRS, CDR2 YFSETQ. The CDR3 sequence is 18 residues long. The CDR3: CASSLGLAGVLNTGELFF. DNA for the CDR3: TGCGCCAGCAGCTTGGGACTAGCGGGGGTCCTGAACACCGGGGAGCTGTTTTTT.

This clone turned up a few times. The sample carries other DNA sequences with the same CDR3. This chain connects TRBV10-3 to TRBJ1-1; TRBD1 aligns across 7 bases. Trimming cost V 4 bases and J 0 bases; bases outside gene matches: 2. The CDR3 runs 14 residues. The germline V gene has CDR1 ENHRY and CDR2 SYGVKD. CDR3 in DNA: TGTGCCATCAGTGGACAGGGTGTGAACACTGAAGCTTTCTTT. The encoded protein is CAISGQGVNTEAFF.

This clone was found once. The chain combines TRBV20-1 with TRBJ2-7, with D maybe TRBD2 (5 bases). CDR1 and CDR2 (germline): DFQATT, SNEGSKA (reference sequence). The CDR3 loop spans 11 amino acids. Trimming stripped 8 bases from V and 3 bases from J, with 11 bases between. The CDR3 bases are TGCAGTCCCCACCGGGGCTACGAGCAGTACTTC. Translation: CSPHRGYEQYF.

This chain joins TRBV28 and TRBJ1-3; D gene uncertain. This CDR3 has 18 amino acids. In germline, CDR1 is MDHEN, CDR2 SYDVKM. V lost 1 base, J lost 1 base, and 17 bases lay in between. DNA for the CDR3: TGTGCCAGCAGTTTATTGGCAGGAGGTTTCCCTTCTGGAAACACCATATATTTT. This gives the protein CASSLLAGGFPSGNTIYF.

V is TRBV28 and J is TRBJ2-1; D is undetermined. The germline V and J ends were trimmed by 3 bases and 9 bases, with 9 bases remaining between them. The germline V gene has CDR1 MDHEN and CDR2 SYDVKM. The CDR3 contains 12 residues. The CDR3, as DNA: TGTGCCAGCAGTTTCAGCAGGAGTGAGCAGTTCTTC. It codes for CASSFSRSEQFF.

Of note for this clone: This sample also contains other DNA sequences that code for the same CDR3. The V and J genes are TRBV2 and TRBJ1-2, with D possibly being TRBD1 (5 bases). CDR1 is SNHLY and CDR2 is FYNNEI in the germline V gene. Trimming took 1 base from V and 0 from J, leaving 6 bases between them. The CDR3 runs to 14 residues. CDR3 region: CASSEGRANYGYTF. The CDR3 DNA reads TGTGCCAGCAGTGAAGGCAGGGCTAACTATGGCTACACCTTC.

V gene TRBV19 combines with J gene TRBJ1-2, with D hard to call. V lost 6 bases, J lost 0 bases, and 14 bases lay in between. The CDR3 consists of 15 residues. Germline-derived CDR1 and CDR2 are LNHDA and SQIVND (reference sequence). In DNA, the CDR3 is TGTGCCAGTAGGCTATCGGGCAGTCCTAACTATGGCTACACCTTC. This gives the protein CASRLSGSPNYGYTF.

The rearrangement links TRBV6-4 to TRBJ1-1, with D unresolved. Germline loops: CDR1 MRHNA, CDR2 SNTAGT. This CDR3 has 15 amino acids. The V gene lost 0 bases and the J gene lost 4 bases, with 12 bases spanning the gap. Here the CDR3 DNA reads TGTGCCAGCAGTGACTCTGGAGGGTTGACCACTGAAGCTTTCTTT. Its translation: CASSDSGGLTTEAFF.

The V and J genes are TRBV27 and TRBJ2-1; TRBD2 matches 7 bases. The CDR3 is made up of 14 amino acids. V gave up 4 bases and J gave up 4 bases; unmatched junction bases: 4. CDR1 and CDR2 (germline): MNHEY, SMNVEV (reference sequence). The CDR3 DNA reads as TGTGCCAGCAGTTCCCTAGCGGATTACAATGAGCAGTTCTTC. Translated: CASSSLADYNEQFF.

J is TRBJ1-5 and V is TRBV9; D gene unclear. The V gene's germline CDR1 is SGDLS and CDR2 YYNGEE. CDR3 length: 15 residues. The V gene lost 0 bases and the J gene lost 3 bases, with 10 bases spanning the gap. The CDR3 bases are TGTGCCAGCAGCGTAGCCCCCGGGAACAATCAGCCCCAGCATTTT. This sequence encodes CASSVAPGNNQPQHF.

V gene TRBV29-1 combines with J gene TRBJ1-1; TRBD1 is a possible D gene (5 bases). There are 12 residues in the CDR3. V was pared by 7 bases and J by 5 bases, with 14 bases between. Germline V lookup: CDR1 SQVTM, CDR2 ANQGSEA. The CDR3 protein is CSGGTRVTEAFF. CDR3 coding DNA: TGCAGCGGGGGGACCAGGGTTACTGAAGCTTTCTTT.

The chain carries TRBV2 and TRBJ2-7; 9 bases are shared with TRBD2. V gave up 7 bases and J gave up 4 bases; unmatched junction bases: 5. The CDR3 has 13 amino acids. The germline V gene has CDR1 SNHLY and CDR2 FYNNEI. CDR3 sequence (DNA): TGTGCCAGCACGGCGGCGGGGGGGTACGAGCAGTACTTC. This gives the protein CASTAAGGYEQYF.

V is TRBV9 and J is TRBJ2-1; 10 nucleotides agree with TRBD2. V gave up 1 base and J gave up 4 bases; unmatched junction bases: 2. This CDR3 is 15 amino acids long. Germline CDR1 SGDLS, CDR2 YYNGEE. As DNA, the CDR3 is TGTGCCAGCAGCGTAAGCGGGGGGGGATACAATGAGCAGTTCTTC. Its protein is CASSVSGGGYNEQFF. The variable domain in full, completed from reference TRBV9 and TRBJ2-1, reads DSGVTQTPKHLITATGQRVTLRCSPRSGDLSVYWYQQSLDQGLQFLIQYYNGEERAKGNILERFSAQQFPDLHSELNLSSLELGDSALYFCASSVSGGGYNEQFFGPGTRLTVL.

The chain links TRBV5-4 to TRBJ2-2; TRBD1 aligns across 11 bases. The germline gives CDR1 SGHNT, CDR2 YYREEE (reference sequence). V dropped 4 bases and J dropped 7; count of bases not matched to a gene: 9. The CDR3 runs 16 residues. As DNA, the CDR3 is TGTGCCAGCAGCATAACGGGGACAGGGGGTTTCGGGGAGCTGTTTTTT. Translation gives CASSITGTGGFGELFF.